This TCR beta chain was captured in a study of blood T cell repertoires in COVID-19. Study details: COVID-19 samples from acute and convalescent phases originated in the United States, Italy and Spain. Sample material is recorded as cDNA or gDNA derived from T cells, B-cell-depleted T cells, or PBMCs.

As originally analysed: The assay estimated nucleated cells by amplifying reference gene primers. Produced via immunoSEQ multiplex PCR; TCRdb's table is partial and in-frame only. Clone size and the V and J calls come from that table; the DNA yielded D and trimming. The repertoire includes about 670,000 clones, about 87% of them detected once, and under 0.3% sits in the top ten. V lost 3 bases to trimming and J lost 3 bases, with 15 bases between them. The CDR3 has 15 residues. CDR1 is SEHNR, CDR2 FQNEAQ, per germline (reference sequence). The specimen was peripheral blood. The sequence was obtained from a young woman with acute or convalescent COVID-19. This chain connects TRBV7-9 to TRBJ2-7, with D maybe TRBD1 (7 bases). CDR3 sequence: CASSFGGGRGYEQYF. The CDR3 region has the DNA TGTGCCAGCAGCTTCGGAGGGGGCCGGGGCTACGAGCAGTACTTC.